Here is one T cell receptor (beta chain) with its context. The source of the sample is a study of shared clonotypes between healthy human individuals. Whole-study context: A donor's plate count was three for CD4 naive and three for CD4 memory; CD8 naive had two and CD8 memory one.

The method was immunoSEQ multiplex PCR; TCRdb's version includes in-frame clones alone and lacks a portion of them. Here the sample spans approximately 120,000 clones, around 65% being singletons. The V gene lost 5 bases and the J gene lost 5 bases, with 21 bases spanning the gap. Germline CDR1 reads MGHDK; CDR2 reads SYGVNS. The CDR3 contains 16 residues. Combination of CD45RO+ cells with CCR7-negative CD45RA+ TemRA cells was used for CD8 memory. Sequencing was carried out using memory CD8+ T cells sorted from blood. The subset: CD45RO+ cells pooled with CCR7-negative TemRA cells. This sequence was found in a woman in her 30s in good health. The chain combines TRBV25-1 with TRBJ1-1; D perhaps matches TRBD1 (6 bases). CDR3 sequence (DNA): TGTGCCAGCAGTACCTGGAGGGGGGGAGTAGGGACTGAAGCTTTCTTT. Translated, it gives CASSTWRGGVGTEAFF.